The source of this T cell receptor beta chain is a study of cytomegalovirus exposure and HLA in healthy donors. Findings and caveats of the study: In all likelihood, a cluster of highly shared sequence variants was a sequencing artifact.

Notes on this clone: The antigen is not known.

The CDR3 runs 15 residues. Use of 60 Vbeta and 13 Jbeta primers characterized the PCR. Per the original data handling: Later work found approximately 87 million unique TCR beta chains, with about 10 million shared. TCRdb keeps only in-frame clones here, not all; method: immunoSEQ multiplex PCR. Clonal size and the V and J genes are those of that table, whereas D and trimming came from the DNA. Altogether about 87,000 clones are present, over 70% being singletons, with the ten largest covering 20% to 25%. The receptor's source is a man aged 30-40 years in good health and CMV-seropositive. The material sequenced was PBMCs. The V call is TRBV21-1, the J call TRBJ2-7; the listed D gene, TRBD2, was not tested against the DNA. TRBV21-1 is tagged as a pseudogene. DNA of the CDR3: TGTGCCAGCAGCAAATGCGACTTCCTTCCGTACGAGCAGTACTTC. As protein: CASSKCDFLPYEQYF.